This is a list of T cell receptor beta chains from one sample in a study of cytomegalovirus exposure and HLA in healthy donors. Only in-frame clones appear in the TCRdb table, and some are missing; sequencing was by immunoSEQ multiplex PCR. The table has over 100,000 clones, 76% seen once. Sequencing was carried out using PBMCs. The origin of the receptors is a woman aged 50 to 60 in good health and CMV-seropositive. The CDR3 runs from the conserved cysteine through the conserved F or W.

>TRBJ2-3|TRBV4-3
CASSQDQGDRGKDTQYF
>TRBJ2-1|TRBV27
CASSAPRTSGNEQFF
>TRBJ1-3|TRBV11-3
CASSLGGPNSGNTIYF
>TRBJ1-1|TRBV6-5
CASSPTSGARTEAFF
>TRBJ2-2|TRBV7-2
CASSSGGRGLGGELFF
>TRBJ2-7|TRBV6-5
CASSYTGGNTPYEQYF
>TRBJ1-2|TRBV7-8
CASSSREGYGYTF
>TRBJ2-7|TRBV5-1
CASSLLAAASYEQYF
>TRBJ2-3|TRBV4-1
CASSQRVPRGDTQYF
>TRBJ2-2|TRBV6-6
CASSPTRQGRVGELFF
>TRBJ1-1|TRBV29-1
CSASQGTEAFF
>-|TRBV5-1
CASSLQEGPYEQYF
>TRBJ2-7|TRBV6-1
CASSEGTGWYEQYF
>TRBJ1-2|TRBV2
CASRTDPGYGYTF
>TRBJ1-3|TRBV7-9
CASSLEQGDTIYF
>TRBJ2-7|TRBV7-9
CSILNPGLAGSSYEQYF
>TRBJ2-5|TRBV18
CASSPPPGLAGGLETQYF
>TRBJ1-1|TRBV18
CASSPLRGLGLNTEAFF
>TRBJ2-6|TRBV19
CASSQGSGANGLTF
>TRBJ2-7|TRBV7-9
CASSPRTGQGEQYF
>TRBJ1-2|TRBV29-1
CSYKQGVDYGYTF
>TRBJ1-1|TRBV7-3
CASSLQGNTEAFF
>TRBJ2-1|TRBV2
CASSRRENSYNEQFF
>TRBJ2-1|TRBV12-5
CASGWGTSGYNEQFF
>TRBJ2-5|TRBV6-5
CASSYRDRGGEQYF
>TRBJ1-6|TRBV7-3
CASSPQEGVVGSYNSPLHF
>TRBJ2-3|TRBV4-1
CASSPSPEADTQYF
>TRBJ1-4|TRBV7-9
CASSQGTTTNEKLFF
>TRBJ2-3|TRBV7-2
CASSLIGIGTDTQYF
>TRBJ1-4|TRBV5-5
CASSLGTGVKKLFF
>TRBJ2-3|TRBV7-2
CASSPGGLSDTQYF
>TRBJ2-3|TRBV7-9
CASSIGGQRTQYF
>TRBJ2-2|TRBV7-2
CASSSGGSGELFF
>TRBJ1-3|TRBV15
CATSRVGGTGKHTIYF
>TRBJ1-4|TRBV2
CASSETGNEKLFF